This T cell receptor (beta chain) was recovered during a study of T-cell memory formation after mild COVID-19. Overall study context: Largely, TCR clusters stayed within a single donor. Study-wide points: Certain responding clones were present in pre-infection memory, suggesting participation of cross-reactive memory.

Germline values: CDR1 MGHRA, CDR2 YSYEKL. Trimming cost V 1 base and J 8 bases; bases outside gene matches: 7. The CDR3 sequence is 15 residues long. TCRdb passed the 5' RACE reads through MiXCR, listing each CDR3 protein once. Among 100,000 to 140,000 distinct CDR3 sequences listed, 13% to 15% were seen once. This clonotype was seen only a few times. Its target is not known. The chain links TRBV4-1 to TRBJ1-4; 7 nucleotides align to TRBD1. The sequenced material came from PBMCs or a T cell subset sorted from them (not recorded which). The sequence derives from a man between 18 and 35 years old who had mild COVID-19 (a few samples of this study predate the infection). Cell type and time point are not known. CDR3 sequence (DNA): TGCGCCAGCAGCCAAGGCGTGCTGACAGGGGAAAAACTGTTTTTT. This gives the protein CASSQGVLTGEKLFF.